This passage covers 14 T cell receptor beta chains from one sample sequenced in a study of blood T cell repertoires in COVID-19 (dated by TCRdb to the early 2020s). Libraries came from the immunoSEQ multiplex PCR assay. TCRdb took over this immuneACCESS table, retaining in-frame rearrangements with V and J assigned. Such tables are incomplete; in checked studies, under half of the missing clones stem from an unresolved V gene, and the remainder is unexplained. A total of approximately 130,000 clones appear in this sample, about four fifths of them only once. The top ten constitute about a fifth of the sample. The sample taken for sequencing was peripheral blood. These receptors came from an elderly man with acute or convalescent COVID-19.

This clone was seen only a few times. The J gene is TRBJ2-3, the V gene TRBV24-1; 10 bases fit TRBD2. The CDR3 runs to 15 residues. Germline values: CDR1 KGHDR, CDR2 SFDVKD. J was trimmed by 3 bases and V by 4 bases; bases with no gene match: 3. The CDR3 DNA sequence: TGTGCCACCAGTGACCCAGCGGGGGGGACAGATACGCAGTATTTT. It is translated as CATSDPAGGTDTQYF.

The chain recombines TRBV7-3 with TRBJ1-1; D might be TRBD1 (6 bases). The CDR3 sequence is 18 residues long. Trimming took off 5 bases at V and 4 bases at J, with 26 bases between the two ends. The germline CDR1 and CDR2 sequences are SGHTA and FQGTGA. CDR3 in amino acids: CASSPKPRDTDPGTEAFF. In DNA form, the CDR3 reads TGTGCCAGCAGCCCCAAACCCCGGGACACTGACCCGGGCACTGAAGCTTTCTTT.

The table lists this clone with a count of one. This chain uses TRBV7-2 with TRBJ2-2; 8 bases align to TRBD2. V trimming: 2 bases; J trimming: 4 bases; junction bases outside the gene matches: 9. This CDR3 is built from 17 residues. Germline assignment: CDR1 SGHTA and CDR2 FQGNSA. The CDR3 loop is CASSLLVGRGSTGELFF. The CDR3 DNA reads as TGTGCCAGCAGCTTACTCGTCGGGAGGGGAAGCACCGGGGAGCTGTTTTTT.

This clone was observed a few times. The CDR3 sequence: CASTRGAGDYYEQYF. The CDR3 DNA sequence: TGTGCCAGCACGCGGGGGGCGGGGGATTACTACGAGCAGTACTTC. The genes are TRBV6-5 and TRBJ2-7; the match to TRBD2 covers 8 bases. Trimming at V came to 7 bases and at J to 3 bases, leaving 11 bases not matched to a gene. From germline, CDR1 is MNHEY and CDR2 SVGAGI. The CDR3 has 15 residues.

This chain links TRBV12-2 with TRBJ2-7; TRBD1, the table's D call, was not compared with the DNA. TRBV12-2 is a pseudogene segment. The CDR3 length is 13 residues. The CDR3 nucleotides read TGTGCAAGTCGCTTAGTACAGGGGCTCGAGCAGTACTTC. This sequence encodes CASRLVQGLEQYF.

The chain joins TRBV6-1 to TRBJ2-2, with a possible D match to TRBD1 (5 bases). The germline V gene has CDR1 MNHNS and CDR2 SASEGT. V lost 1 base, J lost 1 base, and 7 bases lay in between. This CDR3 contains 15 residues. In DNA form, the CDR3 reads TGTGCCAGCAGTGAAGGGGGCCTGAACACCGGGGAGCTGTTTTTT. Translation: CASSEGGLNTGELFF.

V and J are TRBV7-9 and TRBJ2-1; possibly TRBD2 for D (6 bases). The V end was cut by 0 bases, the J end by 4 bases, with 13 bases between. CDR1 and CDR2 from the germline V gene are SEHNR and FQNEAQ (reference sequence). This CDR3 is built from 16 residues. The CDR3 is CASSLAGTLLYNEQFF. Here the CDR3 DNA reads TGTGCCAGCAGCTTAGCAGGGACTTTGCTTTACAATGAGCAGTTCTTC.

The V and J genes are TRBV25-1 and TRBJ2-5; 9 bases line up with TRBD1. Germline V gene sequence: CDR1 MGHDK, CDR2 SYGVNS. The CDR3 has 14 amino acids. After removal of 2 bases from V and 6 bases from J, the junction contained 4 bases not matched to a gene. The CDR3 spells CASSEPTGGKTQYF. DNA of the CDR3: TGTGCCAGCAGTGAACCGACAGGGGGAAAGACCCAGTACTTC.

The rearrangement uses TRBV6-1 and TRBJ1-2; D is perhaps TRBD1 (5 bases). The V end lost 2 bases, the J end lost 6 bases, and 10 bases lay between the germline ends. The CDR3 contains 13 residues. The germline V gene has CDR1 MNHNS and CDR2 SASEGT. CDR3 protein: CASSERRANGYTF. For the CDR3, the DNA is TGTGCCAGCAGTGAACGCAGGGCGAATGGCTACACCTTC.

This chain uses TRBV6-5 with TRBJ2-2; the D is unclear. Germline lookup yields CDR1 MNHEY and CDR2 SVGAGI. The CDR3 consists of 11 residues. Trimming took off 7 bases at V and 4 bases at J, with 4 bases between the two ends. CDR3 coding DNA: TGTGCCAGCATGCGCACCGGGGAGCTGTTTTTT. Translated, it gives CASMRTGELFF.

This clone was found once. The gene calls are TRBV5-1 and TRBJ2-1; TRBD2 agrees at 7 bases. V shed 4 bases and J 5 bases; nucleotides not matched to a gene: 3. Looked up from germline, CDR1 is SGHRS and CDR2 is YFSETQ. The CDR3 has 13 amino acids. In DNA form, the CDR3 reads TGCGCCAGCAGCCTGAGCGGGGACAATGAGCAGTTCTTC. It encodes CASSLSGDNEQFF.

V usage is TRBV2 and J usage is TRBJ1-1, with D perhaps TRBD1 (5 bases). V was cut by 6 bases and J by 3 bases, with 14 bases left in between. Germline CDR1 is SNHLY and CDR2 is FYNNEI. The CDR3 loop spans 14 amino acids. The CDR3 reads CASRLFREDTEAFF. The CDR3 nucleotides are TGTGCCAGCAGGCTATTCAGGGAGGACACTGAAGCTTTCTTT.

The CDR3 loop is CASSLSVPGSETQYF. CDR3 bases: TGTGCCAGCAGCTTAAGCGTCCCAGGGTCAGAGACCCAGTACTTC. This sequence joins TRBV7-9 and TRBJ2-5; tentative D call: TRBD1 (5 bases). V was cut by 2 bases and J by 4 bases, with 14 bases left in between. The CDR3 is made up of 15 amino acids. Germline V CDR1 and CDR2: SEHNR, FQNEAQ (reference sequence).

J is TRBJ2-5 and V is TRBV14, with 9 bases that match TRBD2. Unmatched junction bases numbered 4, after V lost 6 bases and J lost 5 bases. This CDR3 spans 13 amino acids. Germline CDR1 and CDR2: SGHDN and FVKESK. CDR3 region: CASRRGGKETQYF. The DNA of the CDR3 is TGTGCCAGCAGGCGGGGGGGCAAGGAGACCCAGTACTTC.